These T cell receptor beta chains were read from a single sample in a study of cytomegalovirus exposure and HLA in healthy donors. Sequencing was performed with immunoSEQ multiplex PCR; in TCRdb, only in-frame clones are kept and a portion is missing. Of 65,000 or so clones listed, approximately 78% are singletons. Sequenced sample: PBMCs. All receptors come from a girl under 18 in good health and CMV-seropositive. Each CDR3 is given with its conserved first and last residue. Each record gives: V gene, J gene, D gene, clone size, CDR3 protein, CDR3 DNA. D genes are given only for firm matches. Size is omitted from some rows. Given values are once, few, many or a class for expanded clones.

TRBV28	TRBJ2-3	TRBD2	.	CASMGGGTDTQYF	TGTGCCAGCATGGGGGGGGGCACAGATACGCAGTATTTT
TRBV9	TRBJ1-1	.	.	CASSGRGNTEAFF	TGTGCCAGCAGCGGAAGGGGCAACACTGAAGCTTTCTTT
TRBV5-8	TRBJ2-7	.	once	CASSSRLASSATYEQYF	TGTGCCAGCAGCTCTCGCCTTGCGAGCTCCGCTACCTACGAGCAGTACTTC
TRBV30	TRBJ1-3	TRBD1	.	CAWDRGGNTIYF	TGTGCCTGGGACAGGGGTGGAAACACCATATATTTT
TRBV6-5	TRBJ1-2	TRBD1	.	CASRPPTGKHYGYTF	TGTGCCAGCAGGCCCCCGACAGGGAAGCACTATGGCTACACCTTC
TRBV10-3	TRBJ1-1	.	.	CAISESEFRYLEAFF	TGTGCCATCAGTGAGTCGGAGTTTAGGTATCTTGAAGCTTTCTTT
TRBV5-1	TRBJ2-7	TRBD2	.	CASRPGLAGAYEQYF	TGCGCCAGCAGACCGGGACTAGCGGGAGCCTACGAGCAGTACTTC
TRBV7-9	TRBJ2-1	.	.	CATTSTEQFF	TGTGCCACTACTAGCACTGAGCAGTTCTTC
TRBV5-1	TRBJ2-5	TRBD1	once	CASSPGTGRRETQYF	TGCGCCAGCAGCCCAGGGACAGGGAGGCGAGAGACCCAGTACTTC
TRBV6-1	TRBJ2-7	TRBD2	once	CAARRAGLQSYEQYF	TGTGCCGCACGGAGGGCGGGACTACAGTCCTACGAGCAGTACTTC
TRBV12-5	TRBJ2-7	TRBD1	.	CASGPDRAPYEQYF	TGTGCTAGTGGTCCCGACAGGGCCCCTTACGAGCAGTACTTC
TRBV14	TRBJ1-2	.	.	CASSQDLSYGYTF	TGTGCCAGCAGCCAAGATTTGAGCTATGGCTACACCTTC
TRBV6-6	TRBJ1-1	.	.	CASSYSHTASTEAFF	TGTGCCAGCAGTTACTCTCATACCGCCAGCACTGAAGCTTTCTTT
TRBV27	TRBJ2-7	TRBD2	.	CASSRLAGGQEQYF	TGTGCCAGCAGCAGACTAGCGGGGGGACAGGAGCAGTACTTC
TRBV7-2	TRBJ2-7	.	few	CASSPHSGYEQYF	TGTGCCAGCAGCCCCCACTCAGGTTACGAGCAGTACTTC
TRBV28	TRBJ2-3	.	.	CASRFRGTQPSTDTQYF	TGTGCCAGCAGATTTAGGGGGACCCAACCCTCCACAGATACGCAGTATTTT
TRBV6-5	TRBJ2-7	TRBD1	.	CASSAGQGLTYEQYF	TGTGCCAGCAGTGCCGGACAGGGCCTCACCTACGAGCAGTACTTC
TRBV21-1	TRBJ2-2	.	.	CASSKFLGTGSIQGNTGELFF	TGTGCCAGCAGCAAATTTCTCGGGACAGGCTCGATCCAAGGCAACACCGGGGAGCTGTTTTTT
TRBV6-6	TRBJ2-7	.	few	CASSYLYEQYF	TGTGCCAGCAGTTATCTTTACGAGCAGTACTTC
TRBV5-1	TRBJ1-1	.	.	CASSLRGGSYTEAFF	TGCGCCAGCAGCTTACGGGGGGGTTCTTACACTGAAGCTTTCTTT
TRBV25-1	TRBJ2-7	TRBD1	.	CASSELAGGDYEQYF	TGTGCCAGCAGTGAACTAGCAGGGGGCGATTACGAGCAGTACTTC
TRBV6-4	TRBJ2-2	.	.	CASSEQDTGELFF	TGTGCCAGCAGTGAACAGGACACCGGGGAGCTGTTTTTT
TRBV23-1	TRBJ2-7	TRBD1	.	CASSRRPGQGKGEQYF	TGCGCCAGCAGTCGTCGCCCGGGACAGGGAAAGGGGGAGCAGTACTTC
TRBV29-1	TRBJ2-3	TRBD2	.	CSVTRLAGFTDTQYF	TGCAGCGTTACCCGACTAGCGGGATTCACAGATACGCAGTATTTT
TRBV28	TRBJ2-7	TRBD2	.	CASSWSGAPYEQYF	TGTGCCAGCAGTTGGAGCGGGGCCCCCTACGAGCAGTACTTC
TRBV10-3	TRBJ1-5	.	.	CAISESRGPGEVQPQHF	TGTGCCATCAGTGAGTCTCGCGGCCCGGGGGAAGTTCAGCCCCAGCATTTT
TRBV6-5	TRBJ1-5	.	.	CASSPTPRGGQPQHF	TGTGCCAGCAGTCCAACCCCCAGGGGCGGTCAGCCCCAGCATTTT
TRBV9	TRBJ1-1	.	few	CASSPFLNTEAFF	TGTGCCAGCAGCCCATTCCTGAACACTGAAGCTTTCTTT
TRBV2	TRBJ2-7	.	.	CASSTGLSYEQYF	TGTGCCAGCTCAACAGGGCTTTCCTACGAGCAGTACTTC
TRBV6-5	TRBJ1-2	.	.	CASSYISGRNYGYTF	TGTGCCAGCAGTTACATCTCAGGGCGTAACTATGGCTACACCTTC
TRBV6-4	TRBJ2-3	TRBD2	once	CASSELAGGRDTQYF	TGTGCCAGCAGTGAATTGGCGGGAGGGAGAGATACGCAGTATTTT
TRBV10-3	TRBJ1-2	TRBD1	.	CAISPQGDGYTF	TGTGCCATCAGTCCGCAGGGGGATGGCTACACCTTC
TRBV10-3	TRBJ2-1	.	.	CAIRWEEGGFEQFF	TGTGCCATCAGATGGGAAGAGGGGGGGTTTGAGCAGTTCTTC
TRBV11-2	TRBJ2-7	.	.	CASSYPPPPGLTYEQYF	TGTGCCAGCAGCTACCCTCCACCTCCGGGACTGACCTACGAGCAGTACTTC
TRBV19	TRBJ2-4	.	.	CASRGGTLAKNIQYF	TGTGCCAGTAGGGGGGGAACTCTAGCCAAAAACATTCAGTACTTC
TRBV7-9	TRBJ2-6	.	.	CASSSIDSGANVLTF	TGTGCCAGCAGCTCTATAGACTCTGGGGCCAACGTCCTGACTTTC
TRBV4-1	TRBJ1-4	.	.	CASSQELHSGELFF	TGCGCCAGCAGCCAAGAACTACACTCCGGGGAACTGTTTTTT
TRBV6-5	TRBJ1-2	TRBD1	.	CASRSTGEYGYTF	TGTGCCAGCAGGTCGACAGGGGAGTATGGCTACACCTTC
TRBV5-4	TRBJ1-1	.	few	CASSRDRNTEAFF	TGTGCCAGCAGCAGAGACAGGAACACTGAAGCTTTCTTT
TRBV18	TRBJ1-1	TRBD1	.	CASTEQGSNTEAFF	TGTGCCAGCACAGAACAGGGGAGTAACACTGAAGCTTTCTTT
TRBV19	TRBJ2-3	TRBD2	.	CASSILAGSDTQYF	TGTGCCAGTAGTATACTAGCGGGATCGGATACGCAGTATTTT
TRBV5-4	TRBJ2-2	TRBD2	once	CASSFRLAGGGTGELFF	TGTGCCAGCAGCTTCCGACTAGCGGGAGGGGGAACCGGGGAGCTGTTTTTT
TRBV6-1	TRBJ2-5	TRBD1	.	CAVRPGTGPSVRYF	TGTGCCGTTAGACCCGGGACAGGCCCTTCCGTGCGGTACTTC
TRBV6-5	TRBJ2-1	TRBD2	.	CASSHRTSGGNEQFF	TGTGCCAGCAGTCACCGGACTAGCGGGGGTAATGAGCAGTTCTTC
TRBV5-4	TRBJ2-2	TRBD1	.	CASSAGTAGELFF	TGTGCCAGCAGCGCCGGGACAGCCGGGGAGCTGTTTTTT
TRBV6-5	TRBJ1-4	.	.	CASSYDWGDEKLFF	TGTGCCAGCAGTTACGACTGGGGCGATGAAAAACTGTTTTTT
TRBV18	TRBJ1-2	TRBD1	few	CASSSGRGLNYGYTF	TGTGCCAGCTCATCGGGAAGGGGGCTTAACTATGGCTACACCTTC
TRBV6-4	TRBJ1-4	.	.	CASGTGSDNEKLFF	TGTGCCAGCGGAACAGGGAGCGACAATGAAAAACTGTTTTTT
TRBV25-1	TRBJ2-5	.	once	CASSDRLLQETQYF	TGTGCCAGCAGTGACAGACTCCTCCAAGAGACCCAGTACTTC
TRBV7-7	TRBJ2-7	TRBD2	.	CASSPSWEGYEQYF	TGTGCTAGCAGCCCATCCTGGGAGGGATACGAGCAGTACTTC
TRBV29-1	TRBJ2-7	TRBD1	.	CSVSTGELSEQYF	TGCAGCGTTTCCACAGGGGAATTAAGCGAGCAGTACTTC
TRBV5-1	TRBJ2-2	.	.	CASSLTVSNTGELFF	TGCGCCAGCAGCTTGACGGTTTCGAACACCGGGGAGCTGTTTTTT
TRBV6-5	TRBJ1-5	.	.	CASSPPGNQPQHF	TGTGCCAGCTCTCCCCCGGGCAATCAGCCCCAGCATTTT
TRBV10-3	TRBJ1-4	TRBD1	.	CAISERKGGIGDRANEKLFF	TGTGCCATCAGTGAGCGAAAGGGGGGTATCGGAGACAGGGCTAATGAAAAACTGTTTTTT
TRBV5-8	TRBJ2-1	TRBD1	.	CASSLARDRGDEQFF	TGTGCCAGCAGCTTGGCTCGGGACAGGGGTGATGAGCAGTTCTTC